This T cell receptor (beta chain) is drawn from a study of T cell changes during pregnancy in multiple sclerosis. Trimming stripped 4 bases from V and 0 bases from J, with 15 bases between. Per germline, CDR1 LGHNA and CDR2 YNFKEQ. This CDR3 spans 16 amino acids. Measured with immunoSEQ multiplex PCR; TCRdb has only the in-frame clones, and not every one. Of tens of thousands of clones detected, roughly nine tenths appear once; the ten largest clones hold under 5%. This chain links TRBV4-2 with TRBJ1-2; no clear D. The receptor comes from a female donor in good health, enrolled as a control in a pregnancy study. The specimen was peripheral blood, collected in the first trimester of pregnancy. The CDR3 spells CASSLEADSPNYGYTF. In nucleotides, the CDR3 is TGTGCCAGCAGCCTAGAGGCGGATAGTCCTAACTATGGCTACACCTTC.